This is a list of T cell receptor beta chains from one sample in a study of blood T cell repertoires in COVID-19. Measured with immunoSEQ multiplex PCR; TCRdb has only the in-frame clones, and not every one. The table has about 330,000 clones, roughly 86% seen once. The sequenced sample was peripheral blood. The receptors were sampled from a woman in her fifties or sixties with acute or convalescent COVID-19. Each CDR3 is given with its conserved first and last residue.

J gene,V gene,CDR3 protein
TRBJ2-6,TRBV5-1,CATSGAGANVLTF
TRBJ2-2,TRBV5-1,CASSPGTGGTGELFF
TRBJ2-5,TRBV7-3,CASSSVPGIQETQYF
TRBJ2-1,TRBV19,CACRTINNEQFF
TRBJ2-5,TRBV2,CASSEAPGWRNQETQYF
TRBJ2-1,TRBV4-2,CASSQEGTEYNEQFF
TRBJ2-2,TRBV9,CASSVDGNTGELFF
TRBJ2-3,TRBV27,CASRPKQGVFGVAGHYTQYF
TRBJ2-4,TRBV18,CASSHSGWWENIQYF
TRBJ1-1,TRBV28,CASKSQGAPENTEAFF
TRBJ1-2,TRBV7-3,CASSTGGAGAGYTF
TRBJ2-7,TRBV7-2,CATHKSGTNYEQYF
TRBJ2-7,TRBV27,CASSFSRSYEQYF
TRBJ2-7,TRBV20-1,CSASVVGGEQYF
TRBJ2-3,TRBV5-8,CASSLGGRATDTQYF
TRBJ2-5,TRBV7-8,CASSRITRETQYF
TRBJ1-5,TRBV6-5,CASREGAISNQPQHF
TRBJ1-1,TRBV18,CASSAAVPGQGPEAFF
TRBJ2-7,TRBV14,CASSLTSYEQYF
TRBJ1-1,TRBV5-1,CASSSWVGPRFSAFF
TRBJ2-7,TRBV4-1,CASSLLGQGRPYEQYF
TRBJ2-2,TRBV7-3,CASSFSSNTGELFF
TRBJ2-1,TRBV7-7,CASSSTGRGYNEQFF
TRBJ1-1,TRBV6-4,CASRAPNTEAFF
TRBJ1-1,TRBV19,CASSRQGMATEAFF
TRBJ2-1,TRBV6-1,CASSEGTGRFNEQFF
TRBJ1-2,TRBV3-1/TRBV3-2,CASSQGSVAYGYTF
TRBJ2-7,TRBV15,CATSRELSYEQYF
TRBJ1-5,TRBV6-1,CASSETTGAISNQPQHF